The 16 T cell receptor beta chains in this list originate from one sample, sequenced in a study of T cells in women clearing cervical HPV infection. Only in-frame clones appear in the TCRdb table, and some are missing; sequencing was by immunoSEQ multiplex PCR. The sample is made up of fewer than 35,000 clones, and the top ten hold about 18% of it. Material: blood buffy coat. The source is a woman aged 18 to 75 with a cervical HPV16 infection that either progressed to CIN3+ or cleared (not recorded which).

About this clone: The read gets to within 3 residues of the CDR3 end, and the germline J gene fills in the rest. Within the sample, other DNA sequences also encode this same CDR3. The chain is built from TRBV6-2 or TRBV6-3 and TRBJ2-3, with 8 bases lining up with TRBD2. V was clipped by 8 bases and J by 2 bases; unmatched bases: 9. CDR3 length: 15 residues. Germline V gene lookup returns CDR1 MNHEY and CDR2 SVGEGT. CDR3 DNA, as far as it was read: TGTGCCAGCTCCTCGGGACTAGGGTACACAGATACG. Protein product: CASSSGLGYTDT. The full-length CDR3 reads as CASSSGLGYTDTQYF.

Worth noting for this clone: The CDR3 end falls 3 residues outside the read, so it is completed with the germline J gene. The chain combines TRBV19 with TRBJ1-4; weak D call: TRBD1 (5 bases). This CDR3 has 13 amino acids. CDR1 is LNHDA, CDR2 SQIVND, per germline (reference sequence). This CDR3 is CASSPRGDSPLFF. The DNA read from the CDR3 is TGTGCCAGTAGTCCTCGGGGGGATTCACCA.

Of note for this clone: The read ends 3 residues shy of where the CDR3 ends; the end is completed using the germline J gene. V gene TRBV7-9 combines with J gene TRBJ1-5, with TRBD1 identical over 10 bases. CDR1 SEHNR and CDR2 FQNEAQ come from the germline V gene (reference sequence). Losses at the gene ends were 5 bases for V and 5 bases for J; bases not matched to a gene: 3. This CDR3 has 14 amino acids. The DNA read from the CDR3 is TGTGCCAGCAGCCGGACAGGGGGGGATCAGCCC. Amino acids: CASSRTGGDQP. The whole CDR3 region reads CASSRTGGDQPQHF.

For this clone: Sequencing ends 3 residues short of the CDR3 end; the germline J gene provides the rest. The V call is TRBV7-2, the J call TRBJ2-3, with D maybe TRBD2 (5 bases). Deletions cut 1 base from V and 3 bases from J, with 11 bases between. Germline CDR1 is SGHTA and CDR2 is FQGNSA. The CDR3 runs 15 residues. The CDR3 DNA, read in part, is TGTGCCAGCAGCTTAGTCGTGAGAGGGACAGATACG. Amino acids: CASSLVVRGTDT. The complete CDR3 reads CASSLVVRGTDTQYF.

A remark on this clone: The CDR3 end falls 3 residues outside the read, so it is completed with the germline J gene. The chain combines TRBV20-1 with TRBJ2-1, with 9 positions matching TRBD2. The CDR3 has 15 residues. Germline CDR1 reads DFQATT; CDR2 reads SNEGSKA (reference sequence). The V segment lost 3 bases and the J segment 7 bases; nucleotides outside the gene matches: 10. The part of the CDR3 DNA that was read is TGCAGTGCTAGTGGCGGGGGGGGAAGACGGAATGAG. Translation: CSASGGGGRRNE. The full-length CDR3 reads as CSASGGGGRRNEQFF.

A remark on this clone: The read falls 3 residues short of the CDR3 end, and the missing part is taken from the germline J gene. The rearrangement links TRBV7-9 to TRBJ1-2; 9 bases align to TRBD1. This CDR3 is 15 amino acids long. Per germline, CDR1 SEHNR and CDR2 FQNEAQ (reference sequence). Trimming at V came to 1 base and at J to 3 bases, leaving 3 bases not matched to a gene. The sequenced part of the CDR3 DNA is TGTGCCAGCAGCTTAGGGGGACAGGGAGACTATGGC. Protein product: CASSLGGQGDYG. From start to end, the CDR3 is CASSLGGQGDYGYTF.

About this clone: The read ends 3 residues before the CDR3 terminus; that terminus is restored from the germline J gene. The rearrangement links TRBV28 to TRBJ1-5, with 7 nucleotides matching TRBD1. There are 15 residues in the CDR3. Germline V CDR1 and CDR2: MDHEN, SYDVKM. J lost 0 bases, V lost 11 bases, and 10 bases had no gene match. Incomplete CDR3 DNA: TGTGCCGGGGGGACAGTGACCTATAGCAATCAGCCC. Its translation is CAGGTVTYSNQP. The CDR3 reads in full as CAGGTVTYSNQPQHF.

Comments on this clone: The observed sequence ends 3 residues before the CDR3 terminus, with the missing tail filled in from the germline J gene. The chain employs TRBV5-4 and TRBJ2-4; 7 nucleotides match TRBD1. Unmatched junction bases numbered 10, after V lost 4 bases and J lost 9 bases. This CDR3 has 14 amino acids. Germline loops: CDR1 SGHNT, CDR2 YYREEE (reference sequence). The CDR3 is CASSSTGARPIQYF. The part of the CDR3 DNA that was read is TGTGCCAGCAGCAGCACAGGGGCGAGACCCATT.

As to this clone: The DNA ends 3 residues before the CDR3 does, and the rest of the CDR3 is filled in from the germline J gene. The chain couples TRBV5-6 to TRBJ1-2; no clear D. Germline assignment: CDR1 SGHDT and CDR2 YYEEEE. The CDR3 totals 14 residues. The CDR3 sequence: CASSLVDGTDTYTF. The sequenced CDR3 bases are TGTGCCAGCAGCTTGGTTGACGGCACAGATACG. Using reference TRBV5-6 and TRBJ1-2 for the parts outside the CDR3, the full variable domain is DAGVTQSPTHLIKTRGQQVTLRCSPKSGHDTVSWYQQALGQGPQFIFQYYEEEERQRGNFPDRFSGHQFPNYSSELNVNALLLGDSALYLCASSLVDGTDTYTFGSGTRLTVV.

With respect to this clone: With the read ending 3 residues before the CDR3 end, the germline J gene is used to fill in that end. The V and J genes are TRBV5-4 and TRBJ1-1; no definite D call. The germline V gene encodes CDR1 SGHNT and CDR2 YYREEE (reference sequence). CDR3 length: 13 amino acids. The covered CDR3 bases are TGTGCCAGCAGCTCGGACTTGTTCGAGACA. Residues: CASSSDLFET. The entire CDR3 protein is CASSSDLFETAFF.

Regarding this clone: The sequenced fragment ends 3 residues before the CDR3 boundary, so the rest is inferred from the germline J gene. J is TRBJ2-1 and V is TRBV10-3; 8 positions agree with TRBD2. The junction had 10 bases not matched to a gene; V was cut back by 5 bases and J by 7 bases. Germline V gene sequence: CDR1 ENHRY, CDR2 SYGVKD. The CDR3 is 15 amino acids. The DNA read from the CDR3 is TGTGCCATCAGTCGGGGGGGAGGGGACATGAATGAG. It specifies CAISRGGGDMNE. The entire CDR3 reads CAISRGGGDMNEQFF.

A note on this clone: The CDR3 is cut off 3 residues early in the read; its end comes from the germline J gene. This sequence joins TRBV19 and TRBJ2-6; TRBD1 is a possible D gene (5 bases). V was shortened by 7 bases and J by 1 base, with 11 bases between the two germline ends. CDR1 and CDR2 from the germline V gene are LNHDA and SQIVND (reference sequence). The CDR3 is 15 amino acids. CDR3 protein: CASTKGDSGANVLTF. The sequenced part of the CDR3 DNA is TGTGCCAGTACCAAAGGGGATTCTGGGGCCAACGTC.

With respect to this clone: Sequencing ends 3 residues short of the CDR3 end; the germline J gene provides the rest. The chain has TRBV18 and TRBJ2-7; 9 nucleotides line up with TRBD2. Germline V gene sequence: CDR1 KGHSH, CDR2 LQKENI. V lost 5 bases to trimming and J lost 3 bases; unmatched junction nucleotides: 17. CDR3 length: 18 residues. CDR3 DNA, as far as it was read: TGTGCCAGCTCAGGACAGTCGGTATGGACTAGCGCTGACTACGAG. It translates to CASSGQSVWTSADYE. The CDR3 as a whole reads CASSGQSVWTSADYEQYF.

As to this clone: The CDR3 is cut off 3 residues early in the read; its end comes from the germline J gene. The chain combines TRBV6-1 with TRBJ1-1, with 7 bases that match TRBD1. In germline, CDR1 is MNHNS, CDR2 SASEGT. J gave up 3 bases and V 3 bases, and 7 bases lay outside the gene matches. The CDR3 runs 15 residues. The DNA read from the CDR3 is TGTGCCAGCAGTGACAGGGGGAGAGGGGACACTGAA. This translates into CASSDRGRGDTE. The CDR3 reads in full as CASSDRGRGDTEAFF.

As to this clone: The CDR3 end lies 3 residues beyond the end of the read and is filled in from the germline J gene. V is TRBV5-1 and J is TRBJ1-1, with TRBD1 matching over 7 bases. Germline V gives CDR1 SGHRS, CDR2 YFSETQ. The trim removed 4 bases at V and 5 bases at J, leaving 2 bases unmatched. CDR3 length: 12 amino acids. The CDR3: CASSLQGTEAFF. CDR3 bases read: TGCGCCAGCAGCCTACAGGGGACTGAA.

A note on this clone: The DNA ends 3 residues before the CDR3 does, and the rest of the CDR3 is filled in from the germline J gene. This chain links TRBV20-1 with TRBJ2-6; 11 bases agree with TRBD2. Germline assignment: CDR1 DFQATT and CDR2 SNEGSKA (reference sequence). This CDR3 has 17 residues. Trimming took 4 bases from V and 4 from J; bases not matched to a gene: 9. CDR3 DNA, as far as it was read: TGCAGTGCTATTAGCGGGAGGGCCGTTCCCGGGGCCAACGTC. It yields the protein CSAISGRAVPGANV. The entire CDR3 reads CSAISGRAVPGANVLTF.